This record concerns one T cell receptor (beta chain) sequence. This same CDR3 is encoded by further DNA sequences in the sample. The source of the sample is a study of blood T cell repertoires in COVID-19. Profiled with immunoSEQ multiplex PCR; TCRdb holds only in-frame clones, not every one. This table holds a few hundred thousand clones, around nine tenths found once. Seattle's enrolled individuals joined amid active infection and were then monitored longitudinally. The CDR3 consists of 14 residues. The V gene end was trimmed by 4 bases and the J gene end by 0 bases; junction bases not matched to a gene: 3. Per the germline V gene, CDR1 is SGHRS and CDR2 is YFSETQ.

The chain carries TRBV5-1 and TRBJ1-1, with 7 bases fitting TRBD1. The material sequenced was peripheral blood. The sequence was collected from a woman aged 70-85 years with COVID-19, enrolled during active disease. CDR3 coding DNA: TGCGCCAGCAGCACCGGGACAGTGAACACTGAAGCTTTCTTT. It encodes CASSTGTVNTEAFF.